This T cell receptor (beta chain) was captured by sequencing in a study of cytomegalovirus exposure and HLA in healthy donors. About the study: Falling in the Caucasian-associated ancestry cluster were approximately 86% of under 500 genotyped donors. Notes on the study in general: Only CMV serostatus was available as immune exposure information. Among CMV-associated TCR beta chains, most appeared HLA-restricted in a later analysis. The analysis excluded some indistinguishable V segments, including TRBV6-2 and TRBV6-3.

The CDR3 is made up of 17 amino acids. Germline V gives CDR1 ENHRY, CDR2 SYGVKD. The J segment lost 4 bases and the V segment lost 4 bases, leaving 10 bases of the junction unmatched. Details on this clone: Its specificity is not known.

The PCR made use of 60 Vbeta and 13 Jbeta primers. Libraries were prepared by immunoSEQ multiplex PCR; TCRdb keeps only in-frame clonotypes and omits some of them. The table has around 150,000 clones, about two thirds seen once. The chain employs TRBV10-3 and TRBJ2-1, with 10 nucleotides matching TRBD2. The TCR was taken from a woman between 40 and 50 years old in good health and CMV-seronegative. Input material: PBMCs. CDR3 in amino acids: CAISVGPSGGLYNEQFF. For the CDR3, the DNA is TGTGCCATCAGTGTTGGGCCTAGCGGGGGCCTTTACAATGAGCAGTTCTTC.